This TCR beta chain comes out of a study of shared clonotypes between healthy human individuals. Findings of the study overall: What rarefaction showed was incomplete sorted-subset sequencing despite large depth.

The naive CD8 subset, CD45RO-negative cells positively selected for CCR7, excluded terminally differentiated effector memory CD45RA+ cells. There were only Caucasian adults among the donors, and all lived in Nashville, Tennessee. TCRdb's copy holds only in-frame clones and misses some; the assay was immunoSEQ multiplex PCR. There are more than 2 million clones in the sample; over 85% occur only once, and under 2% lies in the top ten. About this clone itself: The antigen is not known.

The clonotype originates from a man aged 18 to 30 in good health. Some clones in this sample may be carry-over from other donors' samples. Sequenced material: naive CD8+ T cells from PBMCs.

The CDR3 region is CASRPTLWGEINYGYTF. For the CDR3, the DNA is TGTGCCAGCAGACCTACCCTCTGGGGAGAGATAAACTATGGCTACACCTTC. The chain is built from TRBV28 and TRBJ1-2; D ambiguous. The V end was cut by 6 bases, the J end by 2 bases, with 22 bases between. This CDR3 contains 17 residues. Germline-derived CDR1 and CDR2 are MDHEN and SYDVKM.